These 24 T cell receptor beta chains were sequenced from one sample in a study of blood T cell repertoires in COVID-19. Sequencing used immunoSEQ multiplex PCR; TCRdb keeps in-frame clones, though not all of them. Found here are 150,000 to 200,000 clones, about 88% of them singletons; the top ten hold 6% to 7.5%. Sequences were obtained from peripheral blood. The receptors here all came from a woman aged 80 or over in a cohort sampled during active or convalescent COVID-19.

The chain combines TRBV19 with TRBJ2-3; 7 bases are shared with TRBD1. V shed 5 bases and J 4 bases; nucleotides not matched to a gene: 12. CDR3 length equals 16 residues. Germline CDR1 is LNHDA and CDR2 is SQIVND (reference sequence). CDR3 DNA sequence: TGTGCCAGTAGTGGAACAACAGGGGTCGGGGCAGATACGCAGTATTTT. Translation gives CASSGTTGVGADTQYF.

The chain employs TRBV6-2 or TRBV6-3 and TRBJ2-1; 8 bases match TRBD2. V lost 0 bases, J lost 5 bases, and 9 bases stayed unmatched. CDR1 and CDR2 from the germline V gene are MNHEY and SVGEGT. CDR3 length equals 17 residues. For the CDR3, the DNA is TGTGCCAGCAGTTACTCCCCCTTCGCGGGAGGAGACAATGAGCAGTTCTTC. As protein: CASSYSPFAGGDNEQFF.

This chain links TRBV18 with TRBJ1-6; TRBD1 is a possible D gene (6 bases). Trimming took off 1 base at V and 7 bases at J, with 14 bases between the two ends. Germline V gives CDR1 KGHSH, CDR2 LQKENI. The CDR3 is 16 amino acids. The CDR3 sequence: CASSPRVAGVNSPLHF. The DNA of the CDR3 is TGTGCCAGCTCACCACGAGTGGCAGGGGTAAATTCACCCCTCCACTTT.

The chain uses TRBV4-2 and TRBJ1-4; TRBD1 matches 8 bases. The germline CDR1 and CDR2 sequences are LGHNA and YNFKEQ. The CDR3 sequence is 16 residues long. With V trimmed by 3 bases and J by 6 bases, 9 bases remained unmatched. The CDR3 here is CASSHRGQGQHEKLFF. CDR3 DNA: TGTGCCAGCAGCCATCGCGGACAGGGCCAACATGAAAAACTGTTTTTT.

V is TRBV4-1 and J is TRBJ2-1; 10 bases fit TRBD2. The ends lost 0 bases at V and 8 bases at J; junction bases unmatched: 7. The CDR3 covers 16 residues. Germline V gene lookup returns CDR1 MGHRA and CDR2 YSYEKL. The CDR3 nucleotides are TGCGCCAGCAGCCAAGAGCCTAGCGGGAGTAGCGATGAGCAGTTCTTC. Encoded protein: CASSQEPSGSSDEQFF.

The V and J genes are TRBV6-6 and TRBJ2-7; perhaps TRBD2 as D (6 bases). Trimming took off 7 bases at V and 2 bases at J, with 21 bases between the two ends. The length of the CDR3 is 16 residues. Germline V gene lookup returns CDR1 MNHNY and CDR2 SVGAGI (reference sequence). The CDR3 DNA follows: TGTGCCAGCAATCATCCCGGGGCCGGAGGGGCCTACGAGCAGTACTTC. It yields the protein CASNHPGAGGAYEQYF.

The rearrangement links TRBV18 to TRBJ1-4; tentative D call: TRBD1 (5 bases). Trimming pared 4 bases from V and 4 bases from J, leaving 10 bases between. The germline V gene encodes CDR1 KGHSH and CDR2 LQKENI. This CDR3 region has 14 residues. CDR3 in DNA: TGTGCCAGCTCACTGGCAGGGAATAATGAAAAACTGTTTTTT. Translation: CASSLAGNNEKLFF.

V usage is TRBV5-1 and J usage is TRBJ2-2; a weak D match, TRBD2 (6 bases). The CDR3 consists of 15 residues. Germline V gene lookup returns CDR1 SGHRS and CDR2 YFSETQ. The germline V and J ends were trimmed by 0 bases and 9 bases, with 15 bases remaining between them. This CDR3 reads CASSLDAGRPRELFF. CDR3 bases: TGCGCCAGCAGCTTGGATGCAGGGAGGCCCAGGGAGCTGTTTTTT.

This clone came up once. The chain links TRBV7-8 to TRBJ1-2; 7 bases line up with TRBD1. The V gene's germline CDR1 is SGHVS and CDR2 FQNEAQ. Trimming removed 5 bases from V and 4 bases from J; junction bases left unmatched: 7. The CDR3 contains 14 residues. Here the CDR3 DNA reads TGTGCCAGCAGCCGGAACAGGGGTGGCTATGGCTACACCTTC. Its translation: CASSRNRGGYGYTF.

This chain joins TRBV27 and TRBJ1-5, with a possible D match to TRBD1 (5 bases). The CDR3 is 13 amino acids. CDR1 and CDR2 (germline): MNHEY, SMNVEV (reference sequence). V dropped 6 bases and J dropped 4 bases, with 10 bases sitting between them. CDR3 region: CASSHDRNQPQHF. The CDR3, as DNA: TGTGCCAGCAGCCATGACAGAAATCAGCCCCAGCATTTT.

This chain joins TRBV4-1 and TRBJ2-1, with D possibly being TRBD2 (5 bases). The germline V gene encodes CDR1 MGHRA and CDR2 YSYEKL. The CDR3 is 16 amino acids. Trimming took 0 bases from V and 3 from J, leaving 12 bases between them. This chain's CDR3 is CASSQDSSRGYNEQFF. The CDR3 nucleotides are TGCGCCAGCAGCCAAGATAGCTCCCGGGGCTACAATGAGCAGTTCTTC.

The chain links TRBV24-1 to TRBJ1-1; no firm D call. V gave up 5 bases and J gave up 1 base, with 13 bases separating them. The CDR3 is 15 amino acids. The V gene's germline CDR1 is KGHDR and CDR2 SFDVKD. CDR3 region: CATSARGAGNTEAFF. CDR3 DNA sequence: TGTGCCACCAGTGCCCGGGGTGCGGGGAACACTGAAGCTTTCTTT.

The rearrangement links TRBV2 to TRBJ2-1; D is perhaps TRBD1 (6 bases). The CDR3 runs to 16 residues. V was cut by 6 bases and J by 0 bases, with 15 bases left in between. Germline CDR1 is SNHLY and CDR2 is FYNNEI. The CDR3 protein is CASSGPGHSSYNEQFF. The DNA for the CDR3 is TGTGCCAGCAGCGGTCCGGGACACAGCTCCTACAATGAGCAGTTCTTC.

J is TRBJ2-7 and V is TRBV18, with D possibly being TRBD1 (6 bases). Trimming removed 2 bases from V and 2 bases from J, with 7 bases in between. The CDR3 is 13 residues long. Germline lookup yields CDR1 KGHSH and CDR2 LQKENI. The CDR3 coding sequence is TGTGCCAGCTCACCATCAGGGGCCTACGAGCAGTACGTC. Protein product: CASSPSGAYEQYV.

V and J are TRBV5-1 and TRBJ1-1; D unresolved. V lost 0 bases, J lost 5 bases, and 17 bases lay in between. CDR3 length: 16 amino acids. Germline V CDR1 and CDR2: SGHRS, YFSETQ. The CDR3 sequence is CASSLGFYSGQTEAFF. CDR3 sequence (DNA): TGCGCCAGCAGCTTGGGTTTTTACAGTGGGCAGACTGAAGCTTTCTTT.

CDR3 sequence: CAWSTVSNQPQHF. The CDR3 DNA sequence: TGTGCCTGGAGCACTGTTAGCAATCAGCCCCAGCATTTT. V gene TRBV30 combines with J gene TRBJ1-5; D unresolved. The V end was cut by 3 bases, the J end by 0 bases, with 6 bases between. The CDR3 totals 13 residues. Germline values: CDR1 GTSNPN, CDR2 SVGIG (reference sequence).

The chain employs TRBV7-2 and TRBJ2-7; 10 bases match TRBD2. Per germline, CDR1 SGHTA and CDR2 FQGNSA. V lost 5 bases to trimming and J lost 6 bases; unmatched junction nucleotides: 10. CDR3 length: 15 amino acids. The CDR3 nucleotides are TGTGCCAGCAGCCGGGGGACTAGCGATAGGTGCGAGCAGTACGTC. It yields the protein CASSRGTSDRCEQYV.

This chain uses TRBV6-5 with TRBJ1-1, with D possibly being TRBD1 (6 bases). CDR3 length equals 14 residues. Germline V gene sequence: CDR1 MNHEY, CDR2 SVGAGI. Trimming took off 5 bases at V and 5 bases at J, with 15 bases between the two ends. CDR3: CASSRDRTLTEAFF. CDR3 DNA sequence: TGTGCCAGCAGTCGCGACAGGACTTTAACTGAAGCTTTCTTT.

The genes are TRBV10-1 and TRBJ2-7, with 7 bases that match TRBD2. Per the germline V gene, CDR1 is WNHNN and CDR2 is SYGVQD (reference sequence). V shed 3 bases and J 4 bases; nucleotides not matched to a gene: 9. The CDR3 runs to 15 residues. The CDR3 spells CASSDGTTIGYEQYV. Here the CDR3 DNA reads TGCGCCAGCAGTGATGGGACTACCATCGGGTACGAGCAGTACGTC.

The chain employs TRBV24-1 and TRBJ2-2; 9 bases are a match to TRBD1. V shed 3 bases and J 6 bases; nucleotides not matched to a gene: 4. Germline CDR1 reads KGHDR; CDR2 reads SFDVKD. The CDR3 loop spans 15 amino acids. CDR3 sequence (DNA): TGTGCCACCAGTGATCGTAGACAGGGGGCCGGGGAGCTGTTTTTT. Amino acid sequence: CATSDRRQGAGELFF.

The chain is built from TRBV28 and TRBJ1-5, with D hard to call. The CDR3 is made up of 16 amino acids. V was pared by 6 bases and J by 0 bases, with 15 bases between. The germline gives CDR1 MDHEN, CDR2 SYDVKM. As DNA, the CDR3 is TGTGCCAGCAGCCCAGCGATGCCAGTTAGCAATCAGCCCCAGCATTTT. Translation gives CASSPAMPVSNQPQHF.

The chain carries TRBV3-1 (or the pseudogene TRBV3-2) and TRBJ1-2; tentative D call: TRBD1 (5 bases). CDR1 is LGHDT and CDR2 is YNNKEL in the germline V gene (reference sequence). This CDR3 is 16 amino acids long. The germline V and J ends were trimmed by 1 base and 4 bases, with 16 bases remaining between them. Here the CDR3 DNA reads TGTGCCAGCAGCCAAGGACGGCCGGGGGGTGGCTATGGCTACACCTTC. It specifies CASSQGRPGGGYGYTF.

This chain connects TRBV10-1 to TRBJ2-3, with D possibly TRBD1 on 6 matching bases. V lost 4 bases and J lost 5, with 10 bases in between. CDR3 length equals 13 residues. Germline CDR1 and CDR2: WNHNN and SYGVQD (reference sequence). In nucleotides, the CDR3 is TGCGCCAGCAGTGGCTACAGGGAAGATACGCAGTATTTT. It specifies CASSGYREDTQYF.

The rearrangement joins TRBV6-5 to TRBJ2-4; maybe TRBD2 (5 bases). Germline V gene sequence: CDR1 MNHEY, CDR2 SVGAGI. V was trimmed by 4 bases and J by 6 bases, leaving 13 bases between them. This CDR3 has 14 amino acids. This CDR3 is CASSLGGRSNIQYF. CDR3 bases: TGTGCCAGCAGTTTGGGTGGGAGATCAAACATTCAGTACTTC.